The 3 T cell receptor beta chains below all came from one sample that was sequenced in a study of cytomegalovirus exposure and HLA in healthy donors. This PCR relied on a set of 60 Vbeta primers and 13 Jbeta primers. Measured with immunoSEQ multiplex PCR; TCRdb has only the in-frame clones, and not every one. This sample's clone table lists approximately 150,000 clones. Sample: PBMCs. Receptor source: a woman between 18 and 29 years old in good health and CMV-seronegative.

The CDR3 spells CASSVLAVYTDTQYF. The CDR3 nucleotides are TGTGCCAGCAGTGTACTAGCGGTATACACAGATACGCAGTATTTT. This chain joins TRBV2 and TRBJ2-3; 8 nucleotides agree with TRBD2. Losses at the gene ends were 4 bases for V and 2 bases for J; bases not matched to a gene: 5. CDR1 is SNHLY, CDR2 FYNNEI, per germline. CDR3 length equals 15 residues.

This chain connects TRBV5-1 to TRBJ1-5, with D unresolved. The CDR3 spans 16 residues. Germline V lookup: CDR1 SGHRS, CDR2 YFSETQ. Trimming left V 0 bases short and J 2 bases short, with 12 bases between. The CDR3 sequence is CASSLDGGGGNQPQHF. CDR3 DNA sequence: TGCGCCAGCAGCTTGGATGGAGGCGGGGGCAATCAGCCCCAGCATTTT.

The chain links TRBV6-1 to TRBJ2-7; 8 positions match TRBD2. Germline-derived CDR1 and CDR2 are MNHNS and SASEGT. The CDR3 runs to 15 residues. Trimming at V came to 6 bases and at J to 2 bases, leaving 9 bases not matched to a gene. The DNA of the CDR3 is TGTGCCAGCAGCAGTAAAACGGGAGGGCCCTACGAGCAGTACTTC. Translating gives CASSSKTGGPYEQYF.